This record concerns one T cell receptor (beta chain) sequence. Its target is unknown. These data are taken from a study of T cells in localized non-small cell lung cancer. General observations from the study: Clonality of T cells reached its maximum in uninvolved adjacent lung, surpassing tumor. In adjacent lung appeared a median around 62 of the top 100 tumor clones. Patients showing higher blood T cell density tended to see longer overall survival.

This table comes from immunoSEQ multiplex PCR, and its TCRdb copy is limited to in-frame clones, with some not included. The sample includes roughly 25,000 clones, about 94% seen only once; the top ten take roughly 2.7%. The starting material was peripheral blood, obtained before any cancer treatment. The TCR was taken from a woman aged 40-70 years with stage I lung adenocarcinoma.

The CDR3 nucleotides read TGTGCCAGCAGCTCTCTCACAGGGTACGGGGAGCTGTTTTTT. Translated, it gives CASSSLTGYGELFF. V and J are TRBV11-2 and TRBJ2-2; tentative D call: TRBD1 (6 bases). The CDR3 has 14 residues. Trimming shortened V by 4 bases and J by 7 bases, and 13 bases separated the two germline ends. Germline V gene lookup returns CDR1 SGHAT and CDR2 FQNNGV. The variable domain in full, completed from reference TRBV11-2 and TRBJ2-2, reads EAGVAQSPRYKIIEKRQSVAFWCNPISGHATLYWYQQILGQGPKLLIQFQNNGVVDDSQLPKDRFSAERLKGVDSTLKIQPAKLEDSAVYLCASSSLTGYGELFFGEGSRLTVL.